This T cell receptor (beta chain) was sequenced in a study of CD8 T cells in ankylosing spondylitis (TCRdb year 2017). Regarding the study in general: To find TCR variants linked to disease, the study profiled T cell receptor beta repertoires in ankylosing spondylitis patients and healthy donors. The full study cohort comprised 25 ankylosing spondylitis patients and about 110 healthy donors. Peripheral blood samples were taken, and synovial fluid was additionally collected from ankylosing spondylitis patients. Broader findings and caveats from the paper: The disease-linked clones were reported as significantly enriched in matched synovial fluid samples from ankylosing spondylitis patients. The disease-linked clones had a CD8+ phenotype and were found at relatively low frequencies in peripheral blood. Blood from ankylosing spondylitis patients appeared to be characterized by a TCR beta motif composed of under ten highly homologous amino acid variants. Some motif variants were previously reported in synovial fluid and blood of reactive arthritis patients, suggesting common disease-initiation mechanisms.

For CDR1 and CDR2, the germline V gene lists SNHLY and FYNNEI. V ends up 4 bases short and J 4 bases short, with an unmatched junction base count of 3. Measured from the cysteine to the phenylalanine, the CDR3 is 13 residues long. CDR3 DNA is the only sequence kept; it has 39 bases, read in frame from the first base. Sequencing relied on an Illumina HiSeq 2500. TCR beta libraries were prepared by quantitative 5'-RACE with molecular barcodes. The authors' pipeline ran thus. A new computational method, built on a probabilistic model of VDJ rearrangement, was used to identify disease-linked TCR variants. TCRdb applied fastp at Q25 and MiXCR to the public reads, then kept only in-frame beta chains. Records with the same CDR3 protein are collapsed into one entry carrying the most frequent genes and DNA. TCRdb's processing, not the study's, gives the V and J calls here. The sample table records tens of thousands of distinct CDR3 sequences; 9% to 12% of these occur just once. About 16% of the sample is in the top ten clones.

This clonotype was detected many times. The antigen this receptor binds is unknown. No qualities accompany the bases; no much larger clone lies one base away. Sequenced sample: blood, either unsorted or a sorted T cell fraction (not recorded which). The chain is made from TRBV2 and TRBJ2-5, and 7 junctional nucleotides match TRBD2. This TCR was sampled from a male donor with ankylosing spondylitis or in good health (not recorded which). At the DNA level, the sequence is TGTGCCAGCAGTGGGACTAGAGGAGAGACCCAGTACTTC. It translates to CASSGTRGETQYF.